The entry below gives a single T cell receptor beta chain sequence along with its context. Its antigen is unidentified. This record comes from a study of cytomegalovirus exposure and HLA in healthy donors. Study details: Of 300 to 500 genotyped donors, 81% grouped in the Caucasian-associated ancestry cluster. Study results and limitations: The study recorded more than 150 TCR beta chains that were cytomegalovirus-associated. Some public TCRs appeared in many individuals, while most sequences were rare. The later analysis indicated that the majority of CMV-associated TCR beta chains appeared HLA-restricted.

The PCR ran on 60 Vbeta and 13 Jbeta primers. The repertoire was sequenced with immunoSEQ multiplex PCR; TCRdb's copy has only in-frame clones and lacks some. The sample carries approximately 99,000 clones, 73% recorded once. V shed 4 bases and J 4 bases; nucleotides not matched to a gene: 6. CDR1 and CDR2 from the germline V gene are SGHNT and YYREEE (reference sequence). The CDR3 is 17 residues long. The source of this sequence is a middle-aged man in good health and CMV-seronegative. The V and J genes are TRBV5-4 and TRBJ2-3; 16 bases map to TRBD2. Sequenced input: PBMCs. Written as DNA, the CDR3 is TGTGCCAGCAGCGAGGGACTAGCGGGGGGGCGTCCAGATACGCAGTATTTT. It specifies CASSEGLAGGRPDTQYF.